Listed below are T cell receptor beta chains from one sample, sequenced in a study of blood T cells in healthy people across ages. TCRdb reanalysed the 5' RACE reads using MiXCR and keeps one entry per CDR3 protein. This table has about 580,000 distinct CDR3 sequences, roughly 43% appearing once. The sample taken for sequencing was blood. The receptors originated from a man at least 80 years old in good health. The CDR3 runs from the conserved cysteine through the conserved F or W. D genes are given only for firm matches. Rows give clone size only sometimes, using once, few, many, or a class for an expanded clone.

D gene: .
V gene: TRBV29-1
J gene: TRBJ2-3
clone size: few
CDR3 DNA: TGCAGCGCCGAGGGGTCGGGCACAGATACGCAGTATTTT
CDR3 protein: CSAEGSGTDTQYF

D gene: .
V gene: TRBV5-1
J gene: TRBJ1-1
clone size: .
CDR3 DNA: TGCGCCAGCACTGGGACGCCGTGGGAGAACACTGAAGCTTTCTTT
CDR3 protein: CASTGTPWENTEAFF

D gene: .
V gene: TRBV20-1
J gene: TRBJ2-3
clone size: .
CDR3 DNA: TGCAGTGCTGAGGGGGGCCTCACAGATACGCAGTATTTT
CDR3 protein: CSAEGGLTDTQYF

D gene: TRBD2
V gene: TRBV20-1
J gene: TRBJ2-7
clone size: few
CDR3 DNA: TGCAGTGCTAGGAATAGCGGGAGGACCTACGAGCAGTACTTC
CDR3 protein: CSARNSGRTYEQYF

D gene: TRBD1
V gene: TRBV29-1
J gene: TRBJ1-4
clone size: .
CDR3 DNA: TGCAGCGTTGAAGTGGACAGGGAAAAACTGTTTTTT
CDR3 protein: CSVEVDREKLFF

D gene: .
V gene: TRBV6-2/TRBV6-3
J gene: TRBJ2-1
clone size: once
CDR3 DNA: TGTGCCAGCACCGGCGGGGTTTCCTACAATGTGCAGTTCTTC
CDR3 protein: CASTGGVSYNVQFF

D gene: .
V gene: TRBV29-1
J gene: TRBJ1-1
clone size: .
CDR3 DNA: TGCAGCGTTGGGGTGAACACTGAAGCTTTCTTT
CDR3 protein: CSVGVNTEAFF

D gene: .
V gene: TRBV7-3
J gene: TRBJ1-6
clone size: .
CDR3 DNA: TGTGCCAGCAGCGCATCGAGGGACTATAATTCACCCCTCCACTTT
CDR3 protein: CASSASRDYNSPLHF

D gene: .
V gene: TRBV20-1
J gene: TRBJ2-7
clone size: few
CDR3 DNA: TGCAGTGCTAGCAAGTCCTACGAGCAGTACTTC
CDR3 protein: CSASKSYEQYF

D gene: TRBD1
V gene: TRBV28
J gene: TRBJ2-7
clone size: .
CDR3 DNA: TGTGCCAGCAGTGACCTCCCGGACAGGTCCTACGAGCAGTACTTC
CDR3 protein: CASSDLPDRSYEQYF

D gene: .
V gene: TRBV2
J gene: TRBJ2-5
clone size: .
CDR3 DNA: TGTGCCAGCAGTGAACTAGCTTCGGAGACCCAGTACTTC
CDR3 protein: CASSELASETQYF

D gene: .
V gene: TRBV5-1
J gene: TRBJ2-5
clone size: many
CDR3 DNA: TGTGCCAGCAGTTTTGGCGGGGAGGAGACCCAGTACTTC
CDR3 protein: CASSFGGEETQYF

D gene: .
V gene: TRBV20-1
J gene: TRBJ2-1
clone size: .
CDR3 DNA: TGCAGTGCTAGCCCCCAATTGGGGATGCGCTTGTTCTTC
CDR3 protein: CSASPQLGMRLFF

D gene: TRBD1
V gene: TRBV3-1
J gene: TRBJ2-7
clone size: .
CDR3 DNA: TGTGCCAGCAGCCATGAACCGGGACAGGGGGGAGAGCAGTACTTC
CDR3 protein: CASSHEPGQGGEQYF

D gene: .
V gene: TRBV7-9
J gene: TRBJ2-1
clone size: .
CDR3 DNA: TGTGCCAGCAGCTTAAGGGGCGGAATCCTCAATGGGCAGTTCTTC
CDR3 protein: CASSLRGGILNGQFF

D gene: .
V gene: TRBV7-9
J gene: TRBJ2-1
clone size: many
CDR3 DNA: TGTGCCAGCAGCTTAGGGTCGGGCTCCTACAATGAGCAGTTCTTC
CDR3 protein: CASSLGSGSYNEQFF

D gene: .
V gene: TRBV7-2
J gene: TRBJ1-1
clone size: .
CDR3 DNA: TGTGCCAGCGCCGATGTTTGGCTCTTGCGCGCTGAAGCTTTCTTT
CDR3 protein: CASADVWLLRAEAFF

D gene: .
V gene: TRBV15
J gene: TRBJ2-5
clone size: .
CDR3 DNA: TGTGCCACCAGCAGAGAGCTGGGCTACCTCCAAGAGACCCAGTACTTC
CDR3 protein: CATSRELGYLQETQYF

D gene: .
V gene: TRBV9
J gene: TRBJ2-1
clone size: .
CDR3 DNA: TGTGCCAGCAGCGTAGAGCCGTTGGGTGACAATGAGCAGTTCTTC
CDR3 protein: CASSVEPLGDNEQFF

D gene: .
V gene: TRBV29-1
J gene: TRBJ2-7
clone size: once
CDR3 DNA: TGCAGCGCCGAGCAGGGGCCGGGGAGCGAGCAGTACTTC
CDR3 protein: CSAEQGPGSEQYF

D gene: .
V gene: TRBV10-1
J gene: TRBJ2-1
clone size: .
CDR3 DNA: TGCGCCAGCAGGGACCCGGGATCCCCAGAGGATGAGCAGTTCTTC
CDR3 protein: CASRDPGSPEDEQFF

D gene: .
V gene: TRBV6-2/TRBV6-3
J gene: TRBJ1-4
clone size: .
CDR3 DNA: TGTGCCAGCGGGAACAGAGAAAAACTGTTTTTT
CDR3 protein: CASGNREKLFF

D gene: .
V gene: TRBV6-5
J gene: TRBJ1-5
clone size: .
CDR3 DNA: TGTGCCAGCAGTTGGGGCGGGGACAATCAGCCCCAGCATTTT
CDR3 protein: CASSWGGDNQPQHF

D gene: .
V gene: TRBV6-2/TRBV6-3
J gene: TRBJ2-7
clone size: .
CDR3 DNA: TGTGCCAGCACCCAGACTAACTACGAGCAGTACTTC
CDR3 protein: CASTQTNYEQYF

D gene: TRBD1
V gene: TRBV5-1
J gene: TRBJ1-2
clone size: .
CDR3 DNA: TGCGCCAGCAGCCACGAACAGGGGGACTATGGCTACACCTTC
CDR3 protein: CASSHEQGDYGYTF

D gene: .
V gene: TRBV29-1
J gene: TRBJ2-5
clone size: .
CDR3 DNA: TGCAGCGTTGCCCAGGGCCATTCCTACAATGAGCAGTACTTC
CDR3 protein: CSVAQGHSYNEQYF

D gene: .
V gene: TRBV7-9
J gene: TRBJ2-3
clone size: .
CDR3 DNA: TGTGCCAGCAGCATGACAGGAGATACGCAGTATTTT
CDR3 protein: CASSMTGDTQYF

D gene: TRBD2
V gene: TRBV5-1
J gene: TRBJ2-3
clone size: .
CDR3 DNA: TGCGCCAGCAGCTTGGTTCCACTAGCGGGACGCACAGATACGCAGTATTTT
CDR3 protein: CASSLVPLAGRTDTQYF

D gene: TRBD1
V gene: TRBV7-9
J gene: TRBJ2-1
clone size: .
CDR3 DNA: TGTGCCAGCAGCTTACGACAGGGGGAGAACAATGAGCAGTTCTTC
CDR3 protein: CASSLRQGENNEQFF

D gene: .
V gene: TRBV4-1
J gene: TRBJ2-7
clone size: few
CDR3 DNA: TGCGCCAGCAGCCAAGATTCGGCCGCTCAAGCTTGGCAGTACTTC
CDR3 protein: CASSQDSAAQAWQYF

D gene: .
V gene: TRBV29-1
J gene: TRBJ2-3
clone size: few
CDR3 DNA: TGCAGCGTTGGATTCACAGATACGCAGTATTTT
CDR3 protein: CSVGFTDTQYF

D gene: .
V gene: TRBV5-5
J gene: TRBJ2-5
clone size: few
CDR3 DNA: TGTGCCAGCAGCTTTCTGACAATCCCGGAGACCCAGTACTTC
CDR3 protein: CASSFLTIPETQYF

D gene: .
V gene: TRBV20-1
J gene: TRBJ2-1
clone size: .
CDR3 DNA: TGCAGTGCTAGAGTGAACGGTGCGGAGCAGTTCTTC
CDR3 protein: CSARVNGAEQFF

D gene: TRBD1
V gene: TRBV18
J gene: TRBJ1-1
clone size: .
CDR3 DNA: TGTGCCAGCTCACCAGGACAGGGGCGATACACTGAAGCTTTCTTT
CDR3 protein: CASSPGQGRYTEAFF

D gene: .
V gene: TRBV7-2
J gene: TRBJ2-3
clone size: .
CDR3 DNA: TGTGCCGGCAGCTTAAGTGGGACCCCTTCCAGCACAGATACGCAGTATTTT
CDR3 protein: CAGSLSGTPSSTDTQYF

D gene: .
V gene: TRBV6-5
J gene: TRBJ1-1
clone size: many
CDR3 DNA: TGTGCCAGCAGTTACAAGGCTACGAACACTGAAGCTTTCTTT
CDR3 protein: CASSYKATNTEAFF

D gene: TRBD1
V gene: TRBV29-1
J gene: TRBJ2-3
clone size: .
CDR3 DNA: TGCAGCGTTGATTCCCCTAGGGGACAGGGTATCGGGGTTAGCACAGATACGCAGTATTTT
CDR3 protein: CSVDSPRGQGIGVSTDTQYF

D gene: TRBD1
V gene: TRBV6-5
J gene: TRBJ2-2
clone size: .
CDR3 DNA: TGTGCCAGCAGTTACTCAGCAGCGTGGGACAGGGGAAACACCGGGGAGCTGTTTTTT
CDR3 protein: CASSYSAAWDRGNTGELFF

D gene: TRBD1
V gene: TRBV25-1
J gene: TRBJ1-2
clone size: .
CDR3 DNA: TGTGCCAGCTCGACCCCCGACAGGGATGGCTACACCTTC
CDR3 protein: CASSTPDRDGYTF

D gene: .
V gene: TRBV29-1
J gene: TRBJ2-3
clone size: few
CDR3 DNA: TGCAGCGTAGATAGACTAACAGATACGCAGTATTTT
CDR3 protein: CSVDRLTDTQYF

D gene: TRBD1
V gene: TRBV5-1
J gene: TRBJ2-4
clone size: .
CDR3 DNA: TGCGCCAGCAGCTTGGCCGCGACAGGGTTTGACATTCAGTACTTC
CDR3 protein: CASSLAATGFDIQYF

D gene: .
V gene: TRBV7-2
J gene: TRBJ1-6
clone size: .
CDR3 DNA: TGTGCCAGCAGCCGGGGGGAAGTATTAAATTCACCCCTCCACTTT
CDR3 protein: CASSRGEVLNSPLHF

D gene: .
V gene: TRBV20-1
J gene: TRBJ2-2
clone size: .
CDR3 DNA: TGCAGTGCTAGCCGCGGACCGAACACCGGGGAGCTGTTTTTT
CDR3 protein: CSASRGPNTGELFF

D gene: .
V gene: TRBV7-9
J gene: TRBJ2-3
clone size: few
CDR3 DNA: TGTGCCAGCAGCTTAGACAGGGAGAAAGCAGATACGCAGTATTTT
CDR3 protein: CASSLDREKADTQYF

D gene: .
V gene: TRBV27
J gene: TRBJ1-1
clone size: .
CDR3 DNA: TGTGCCAGCAGTTATCAGCAGAACACTGAAGCTTTCTTT
CDR3 protein: CASSYQQNTEAFF

D gene: .
V gene: TRBV5-1
J gene: TRBJ2-1
clone size: few
CDR3 DNA: TGCGCCAGCAGCTTGGGGTCTGCGGGGATAGGCGATGAGCAGTTCTTC
CDR3 protein: CASSLGSAGIGDEQFF

D gene: .
V gene: TRBV4-3
J gene: TRBJ2-7
clone size: few
CDR3 DNA: TGCGCCAGCAGCCATCCGAACGGGTGCGCCAACGAGCAGTACTTC
CDR3 protein: CASSHPNGCANEQYF

D gene: .
V gene: TRBV3-1
J gene: TRBJ2-7
clone size: .
CDR3 DNA: TGTGCCAGCAGCCTCCGGAGGGAAGAAACCTACGAGCAGTACTTC
CDR3 protein: CASSLRREETYEQYF

D gene: TRBD1
V gene: TRBV4-1
J gene: TRBJ2-3
clone size: .
CDR3 DNA: TGCGCCAGCAGCCAAGCAAGGACAGGACGGGATACGCAGTATTTT
CDR3 protein: CASSQARTGRDTQYF

D gene: TRBD1
V gene: TRBV7-2
J gene: TRBJ2-7
clone size: .
CDR3 DNA: TGTGCCAGCAGCCCTAATACAGGGGCCTACGAGCAGTACTTC
CDR3 protein: CASSPNTGAYEQYF

D gene: TRBD2
V gene: TRBV20-1
J gene: TRBJ2-3
clone size: .
CDR3 DNA: TGCAGTGCTCAACGGGGAGCACTAGCGGGATCAAATACGCAGTATTTT
CDR3 protein: CSAQRGALAGSNTQYF